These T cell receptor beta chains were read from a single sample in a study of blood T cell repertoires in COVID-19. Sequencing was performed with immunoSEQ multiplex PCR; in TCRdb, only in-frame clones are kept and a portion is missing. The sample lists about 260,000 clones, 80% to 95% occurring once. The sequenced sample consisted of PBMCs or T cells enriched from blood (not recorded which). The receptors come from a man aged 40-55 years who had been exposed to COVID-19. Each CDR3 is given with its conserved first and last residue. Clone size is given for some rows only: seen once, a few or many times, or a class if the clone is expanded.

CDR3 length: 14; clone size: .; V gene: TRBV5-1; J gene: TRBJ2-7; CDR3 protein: CASSLVQGRNEQYF
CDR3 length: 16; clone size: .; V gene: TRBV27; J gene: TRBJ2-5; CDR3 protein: CASSRAGTGGGETQYF
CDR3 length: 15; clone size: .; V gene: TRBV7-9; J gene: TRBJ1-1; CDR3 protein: CASSLVGGMNTEAFF
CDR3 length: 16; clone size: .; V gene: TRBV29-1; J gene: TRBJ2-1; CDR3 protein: CSVETGGSKAYNEQFF
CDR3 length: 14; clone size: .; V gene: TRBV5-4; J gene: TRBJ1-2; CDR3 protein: CASSLDRGDYGYTF
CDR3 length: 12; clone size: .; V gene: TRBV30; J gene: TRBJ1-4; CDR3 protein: CACLVQFEKLFF
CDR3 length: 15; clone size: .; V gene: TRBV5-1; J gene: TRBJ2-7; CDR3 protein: CASSSTGTGPYEQYF
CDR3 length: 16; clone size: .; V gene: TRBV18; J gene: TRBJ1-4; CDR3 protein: CASSPFDITLNEKLFF
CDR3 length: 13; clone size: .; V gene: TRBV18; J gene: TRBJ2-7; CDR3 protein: CASSPTGYYEQYF
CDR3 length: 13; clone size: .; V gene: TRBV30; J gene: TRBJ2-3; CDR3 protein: CAWKETSTDTQYF
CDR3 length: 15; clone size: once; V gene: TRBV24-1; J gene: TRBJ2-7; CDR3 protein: CATSDFASGRYEQYF
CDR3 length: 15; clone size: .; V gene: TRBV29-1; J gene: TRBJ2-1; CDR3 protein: CSTPKGQGDYNEQFF
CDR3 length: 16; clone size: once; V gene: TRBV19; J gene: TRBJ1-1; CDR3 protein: CASTPWGGRLNTEAFF
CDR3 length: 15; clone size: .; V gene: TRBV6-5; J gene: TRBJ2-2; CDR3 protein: CASSSGTLNTGELFF
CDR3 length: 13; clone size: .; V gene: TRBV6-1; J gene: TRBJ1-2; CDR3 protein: CASSDQVNYGYTF
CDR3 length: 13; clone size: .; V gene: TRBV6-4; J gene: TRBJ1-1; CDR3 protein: CASSRLVNTEAFF
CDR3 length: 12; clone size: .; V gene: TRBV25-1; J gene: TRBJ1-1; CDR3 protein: CASSALENEAFF
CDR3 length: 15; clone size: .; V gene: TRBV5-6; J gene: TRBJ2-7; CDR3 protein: CASSLVAGALYEQYF
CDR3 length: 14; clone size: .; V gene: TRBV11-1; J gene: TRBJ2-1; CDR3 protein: CASSFASSYNEQFF
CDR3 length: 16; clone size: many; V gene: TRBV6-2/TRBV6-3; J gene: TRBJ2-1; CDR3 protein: CASSYSLDRGYNEQFF
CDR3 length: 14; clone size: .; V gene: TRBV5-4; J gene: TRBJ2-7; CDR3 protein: CASRRDRGTYEQYF
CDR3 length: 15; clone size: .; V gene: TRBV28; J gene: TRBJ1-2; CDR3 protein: CASSSPGQGIGGYTF
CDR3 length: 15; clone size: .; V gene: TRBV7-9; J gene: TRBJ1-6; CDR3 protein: CASSLGQGAYSPLHF
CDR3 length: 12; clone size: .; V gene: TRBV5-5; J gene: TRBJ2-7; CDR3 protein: CASTPGVGEQYF
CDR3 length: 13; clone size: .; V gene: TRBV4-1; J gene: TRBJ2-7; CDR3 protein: CASSLTNRGEQYF
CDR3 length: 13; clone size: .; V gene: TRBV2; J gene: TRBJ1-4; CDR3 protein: CATSQESNEKLFF
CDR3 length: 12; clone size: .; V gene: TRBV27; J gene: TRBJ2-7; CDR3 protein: CASSLTGAEQYF
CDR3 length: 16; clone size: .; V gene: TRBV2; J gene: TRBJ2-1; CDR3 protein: CASSRLAGGPSNEQFF
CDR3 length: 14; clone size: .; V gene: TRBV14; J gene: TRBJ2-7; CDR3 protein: CASSQDPSVDEQYF
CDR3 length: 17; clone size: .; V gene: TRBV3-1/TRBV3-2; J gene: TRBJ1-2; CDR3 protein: CASSQIGQGSWTRGYTF
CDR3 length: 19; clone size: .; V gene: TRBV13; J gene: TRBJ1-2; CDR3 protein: CASSLGPVAGWGANYGYTF
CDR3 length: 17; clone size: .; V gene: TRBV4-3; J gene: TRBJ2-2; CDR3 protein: CASSQLGTSENTGELFF
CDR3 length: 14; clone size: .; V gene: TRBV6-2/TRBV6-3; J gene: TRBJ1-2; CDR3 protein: CASSFDRGRGGYTF
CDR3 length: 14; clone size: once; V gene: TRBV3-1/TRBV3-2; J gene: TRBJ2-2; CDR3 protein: CASGKTGGVGELFF
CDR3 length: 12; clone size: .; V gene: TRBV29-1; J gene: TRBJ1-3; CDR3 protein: CSVEVRGHTIYF
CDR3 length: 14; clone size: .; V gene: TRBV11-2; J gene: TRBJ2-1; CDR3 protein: CASSRNTGNGEQFF
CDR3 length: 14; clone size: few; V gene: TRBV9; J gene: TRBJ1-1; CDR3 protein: CASSVVGRGTEAFF
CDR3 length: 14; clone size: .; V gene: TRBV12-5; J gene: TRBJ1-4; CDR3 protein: CASGTTGYNEKLFF
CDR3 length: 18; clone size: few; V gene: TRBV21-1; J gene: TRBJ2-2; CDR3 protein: CASSARGQGTTLVGELFF
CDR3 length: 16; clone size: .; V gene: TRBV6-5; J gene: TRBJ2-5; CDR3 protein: CASSSPSGELVETQYF
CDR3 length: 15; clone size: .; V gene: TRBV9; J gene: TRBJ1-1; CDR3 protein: CASSSSTRVNTEAFF
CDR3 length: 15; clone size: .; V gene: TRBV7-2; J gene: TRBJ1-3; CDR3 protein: CASSLRHSSGNTIYF
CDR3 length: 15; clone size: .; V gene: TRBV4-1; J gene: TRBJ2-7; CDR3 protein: CASSQVAGGPYEQYF
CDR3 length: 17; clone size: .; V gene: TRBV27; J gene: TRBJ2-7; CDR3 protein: CASSPIRTSGITYEQYF
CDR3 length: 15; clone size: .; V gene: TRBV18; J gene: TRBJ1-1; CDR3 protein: CASSPPQGGGTEAFF
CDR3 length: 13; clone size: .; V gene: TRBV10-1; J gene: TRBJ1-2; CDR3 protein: CASSESRGYGYTF
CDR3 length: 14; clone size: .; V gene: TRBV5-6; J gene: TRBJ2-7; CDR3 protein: CASSLRQGINEQYF
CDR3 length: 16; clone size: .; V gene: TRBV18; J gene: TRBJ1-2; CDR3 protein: CASSPIQGDTSYGYTF
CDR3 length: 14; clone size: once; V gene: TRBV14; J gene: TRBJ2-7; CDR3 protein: CASSQLQGLHEQYF
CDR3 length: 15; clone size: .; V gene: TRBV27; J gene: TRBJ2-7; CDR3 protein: CASRWRGLGSYEQYF